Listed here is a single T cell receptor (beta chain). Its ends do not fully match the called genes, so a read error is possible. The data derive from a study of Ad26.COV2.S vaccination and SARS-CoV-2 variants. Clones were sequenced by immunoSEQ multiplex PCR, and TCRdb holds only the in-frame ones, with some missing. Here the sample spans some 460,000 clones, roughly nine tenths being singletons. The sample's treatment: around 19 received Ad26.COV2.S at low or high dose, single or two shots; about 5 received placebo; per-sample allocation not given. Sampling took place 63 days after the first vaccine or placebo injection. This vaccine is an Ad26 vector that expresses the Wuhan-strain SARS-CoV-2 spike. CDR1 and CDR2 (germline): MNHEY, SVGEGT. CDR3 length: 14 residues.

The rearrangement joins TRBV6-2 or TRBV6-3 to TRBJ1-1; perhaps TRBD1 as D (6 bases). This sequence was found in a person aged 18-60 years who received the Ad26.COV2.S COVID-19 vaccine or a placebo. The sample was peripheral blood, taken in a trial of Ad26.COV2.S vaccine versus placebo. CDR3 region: CASNYGTRGTEAFF. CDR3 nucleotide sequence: TGTGCCAGCAATTACGGAACCAGGGGAACTGAAGCTTTCTTT.